The T cell receptor (beta chain) under discussion was sequenced for a study of cytomegalovirus exposure and HLA in healthy donors. Study results and limitations: According to the study, 160 or so TCR beta chains were cytomegalovirus-associated. Later on, analysis showed that most CMV-associated TCR beta chains appeared to be HLA-restricted. Immune exposure data for these donors was limited to CMV serostatus.

It was with 60 Vbeta and 13 Jbeta primers that the PCR ran. Method: immunoSEQ multiplex PCR; TCRdb's copy keeps in-frame clones and lacks some. The sample has roughly 100,000 clones; 60% to 80% are singletons. As to this clone: The target antigen is unknown.

V was shortened by 0 bases and J by 5 bases, with 11 bases between the two germline ends. This CDR3 contains 14 residues. Germline V gene lookup returns CDR1 SGDLS and CDR2 YYNGEE. The specimen was PBMCs. The rearrangement uses TRBV9 and TRBJ2-5; tentatively, D is TRBD1 (5 bases). The clonotype comes from a male donor in good health and CMV-seropositive. CDR3 bases: TGTGCCAGCAGCGTAGCAGGGCATCCGGAGACCCAGTACTTC. Its protein is CASSVAGHPETQYF.